The 6 T cell receptor beta chains listed next were all sequenced from one sample in a study of post-analysis software for immune sequencing data. Regarding the study as a whole: When patients were compared with controls, four to six TRBV segments were more frequent, TRBV5-6, TRBV5-1 and TRBV20-1 among them.

Unique molecular identifiers tagged the TCR beta cDNA libraries. TCRdb recomputed calls from the PCR reads with MiXCR, one row per CDR3 protein. This sample has approximately 440,000 distinct CDR3 sequences, with roughly 46% found just once. These TCRs' antigens remain unknown. The specimen was blood. These TCRs come from a girl aged 10-17 years with multiple sclerosis.

Only a few counts were recorded for this clonotype. This chain links TRBV28 with TRBJ2-7, with 7 bases aligning to TRBD1. CDR1 and CDR2 (germline): MDHEN, SYDVKM. CDR3 length: 14 residues. With V trimmed by 4 bases and J by 5 bases, 8 bases remained unmatched. The CDR3 nucleotides read TGTGCCAGCAGTTCCGGGACAGAGAGACACGAGCAGTACTTC. Protein: CASSSGTERHEQYF.

The chain links TRBV11-1 to TRBJ2-1, with D possibly being TRBD1 (6 bases). This CDR3 comprises 15 residues. Germline assignment: CDR1 SGHAT and CDR2 FQDESV (reference sequence). Deletions cut 2 bases from V and 3 bases from J, with 11 bases between. The CDR3 region is CASSLRGQLYNEQFF. In DNA form, the CDR3 reads TGTGCCAGCAGCTTAAGAGGACAGCTCTACAATGAGCAGTTCTTC. The entire variable domain, with the rest obtained from reference TRBV11-1 and TRBJ2-1, is as follows: EAEVAQSPRYKITEKSQAVAFWCDPISGHATLYWYRQILGQGPELLVQFQDESVVDDSQLPKDRFSAERLKGVDSTLKIQPAELGDSAMYLCASSLRGQLYNEQFFGPGTRLTVL.

This chain links TRBV15 with TRBJ2-5; no definite D call. Deletions cut 6 bases from V and 2 bases from J, with 10 bases between. Germline V gene lookup returns CDR1 LNHNV and CDR2 YYDKDF (reference sequence). The CDR3 contains 13 residues. The CDR3 here is CATRSRGQETQYF. CDR3 sequence (DNA): TGTGCCACCAGGTCGCGCGGACAAGAGACCCAGTACTTC.

The V gene is TRBV3-1, the J gene TRBJ2-5; TRBD2 aligns across 7 bases. The CDR3 has 17 amino acids. Trimming cost V 0 bases and J 3 bases; bases outside gene matches: 10. Germline CDR1 LGHDT, CDR2 YNNKEL (reference sequence). The CDR3: CASSQDVPGGEKETQYF. The CDR3 nucleotides read TGTGCCAGCAGCCAAGATGTTCCGGGAGGCGAGAAAGAGACCCAGTACTTC.

This chain uses TRBV7-9 with TRBJ2-1; 7 bases match TRBD2. Germline CDR1 is SEHNR and CDR2 is FQNEAQ (reference sequence). The CDR3 extends over 14 amino acids. Germline trimming cut 3 bases from V and 5 bases from J; bases unmatched to any gene: 4. The CDR3 sequence: CASSFGEGDNEQFF. The CDR3 DNA reads TGTGCCAGCAGCTTCGGGGAGGGAGACAATGAGCAGTTCTTC.

The CDR3 coding sequence is TGTGCCATCAGTGATGGGCCCACAGATACGCAGTATTTT. Protein: CAISDGPTDTQYF. This sequence joins TRBV10-3 and TRBJ2-3; D gene ambiguous. V lost 3 bases to trimming and J lost 2 bases, with 6 bases between them. The CDR3 extends over 13 amino acids. Looked up from germline, CDR1 is ENHRY and CDR2 is SYGVKD.